This T cell receptor (beta chain) was identified during a study of OX40 agonist ivuxolimab in advanced cancers. Study-wide context: The patients received ivuxolimab by intravenous route every 2 weeks at 0.01 to 10 mg/kg. A mean age of approximately 60 years, range roughly 23 to 79, was recorded, and over 65% were male.

V trimming: 6 bases; J trimming: 8 bases; junction bases outside the gene matches: 7. The CDR3 is 14 residues long. Germline lookup yields CDR1 MDHEN and CDR2 SYDVKM. Patients were ineligible given autoimmune disease history or systemic immunosuppression. Sampled blood was obtained at baseline, cycle 4 day 1, and cycle 7 day 1. The method was immunoSEQ multiplex PCR; TCRdb's version includes in-frame clones alone and lacks a portion of them. The sample records fewer than 90,000 clones, approximately 89% being singletons. The source was CD4+ or CD8+ T cells sorted from blood, collected in a trial of the OX40 agonist ivuxolimab. The TCR sequence derives from an adult with an advanced solid tumor such as melanoma, head and neck, liver or kidney cancer. The gene calls are TRBV28 and TRBJ1-2; 12 nucleotides line up with TRBD1. The CDR3: CASRSGTGGAGYTF. The CDR3 nucleotides are TGTGCCAGCAGATCCGGGACAGGGGGCGCCGGCTACACCTTC.